These 19 T cell receptor beta chains were sequenced from one sample in a study of blood T cell repertoires in COVID-19. Data came from immunoSEQ multiplex PCR; TCRdb stores just in-frame clones and leaves some out. The sample records roughly 220,000 clones, 80% to 90% being singletons. The sample was PBMCs or T cells enriched from blood (not recorded which). The receptors stem from a woman in her thirties or forties with acute COVID-19.

This clone was seen a single time. The rearrangement uses TRBV29-1 and TRBJ1-4; D possibly corresponds to TRBD1 (6 bases). The V gene lost 8 bases and the J gene lost 12 bases, with 16 bases spanning the gap. Germline loops: CDR1 SQVTM, CDR2 ANQGSEA. CDR3 size: 11 residues. The CDR3 DNA reads TGCAGCATTTCTACAGGGACGGAACTGTTTTTT. Protein: CSISTGTELFF.

This rearrangement joins TRBV19 to TRBJ2-1, with 8 bases identical to TRBD1. Trimming removed 5 bases from V and 4 bases from J; junction bases left unmatched: 4. CDR3 length: 14 amino acids. The germline V gene encodes CDR1 LNHDA and CDR2 SQIVND (reference sequence). This chain's CDR3 is CASSLTGGYNEQFF. The DNA for the CDR3 is TGTGCCAGTAGTTTAACAGGGGGTTACAATGAGCAGTTCTTC.

The chain uses TRBV5-6 and TRBJ2-5, with no clear D. Germline-derived CDR1 and CDR2 are SGHDT and YYEEEE. Trimming cost V 2 bases and J 4 bases, with 9 bases left between them. This CDR3 is 13 amino acids long. This chain's CDR3 is CASSFGTLETQYF. In DNA, the CDR3 is TGTGCCAGCAGCTTTGGCACATTAGAGACCCAGTACTTC.

The genes are TRBV6-5 and TRBJ1-1, with D possibly TRBD1 on 5 matching bases. The CDR3 covers 15 residues. In germline, CDR1 is MNHEY, CDR2 SVGAGI. V was trimmed by 5 bases and J by 5 bases, leaving 18 bases between them. The DNA of the CDR3 is TGTGCCAGCAGTCCCTCCTCGGGGGTAGGGACTGAAGCTTTCTTT. Encoded protein: CASSPSSGVGTEAFF.

The chain is built from TRBV9 and TRBJ2-7, with TRBD1 matching over 11 bases. Per germline, CDR1 SGDLS and CDR2 YYNGEE. This CDR3 region has 15 residues. Losses at the gene ends were 2 bases for V and 3 bases for J; bases not matched to a gene: 4. In DNA form, the CDR3 reads TGTGCCAGCAGCGTCGGGACAGGGGGATTCTACGAGCAGTACTTC. Protein: CASSVGTGGFYEQYF. Filled out from reference TRBV9 and TRBJ2-7, the complete variable domain reads DSGVTQTPKHLITATGQRVTLRCSPRSGDLSVYWYQQSLDQGLQFLIQYYNGEERAKGNILERFSAQQFPDLHSELNLSSLELGDSALYFCASSVGTGGFYEQYFGPGTRLTVT.

V usage is TRBV12-5 and J usage is TRBJ2-5; D gene ambiguous. The CDR3 is 13 residues long. V lost 6 bases, J lost 1 base, and 9 bases lay in between. Germline values: CDR1 LGHNT, CDR2 FRNRAP. The CDR3: CASGSGSQETQYF. Written as DNA, the CDR3 is TGTGCTAGTGGCTCCGGTAGCCAAGAGACCCAGTACTTC.

The chain is built from TRBV4-1 and TRBJ2-5; TRBD2 aligns across 8 bases. J gave up 7 bases and V 2 bases, and 9 bases lay outside the gene matches. This CDR3 is 15 amino acids long. The germline gives CDR1 MGHRA, CDR2 YSYEKL. The DNA of the CDR3 is TGCGCCAGCAGCCAATCCGGGGGGGCCGCGGGGACCCAGTACTTC. The encoded protein is CASSQSGGAAGTQYF.

In this sample, this clone turned up a few times. This chain uses TRBV19 with TRBJ2-7, with 10 bases fitting TRBD1. Germline V gene data show CDR1 as LNHDA and CDR2 as SQIVND (reference sequence). The CDR3 sequence is 15 residues long. V trimming: 6 bases; J trimming: 3 bases; junction bases outside the gene matches: 8. The CDR3, as DNA: TGTGCCAGTAGCAAAGACAGGGGGCTTGACTACGAGCAGTACTTC. Its protein product is CASSKDRGLDYEQYF.

The chain combines TRBV5-1 with TRBJ1-1; 9 bases are shared with TRBD1. The junction had 12 bases not matched to a gene; V was cut back by 1 base and J by 5 bases. Germline V CDR1 and CDR2: SGHRS, YFSETQ. CDR3 length: 17 amino acids. CDR3: CASSLSLTGGGGTEAFF. CDR3 sequence (DNA): TGCGCCAGCAGCTTGAGTCTCACAGGGGGCGGTGGAACTGAAGCTTTCTTT.

The chain employs TRBV5-1 and TRBJ2-1; 8 bases are a match to TRBD2. This CDR3 spans 14 amino acids. V trimming: 4 bases; J trimming: 5 bases; junction bases outside the gene matches: 5. Germline CDR1 is SGHRS and CDR2 is YFSETQ. Written as DNA, the CDR3 is TGCGCCAGCAGCCAAGCGGGGGTCAACAATGAGCAGTTCTTC. Translation gives CASSQAGVNNEQFF.

This clone was observed a few times. The chain is built from TRBV4-3 and TRBJ2-7; 8 nucleotides line up with TRBD1. J was trimmed by 4 bases and V by 0 bases; bases with no gene match: 5. Germline V gives CDR1 LGHNA, CDR2 YSLEER. The CDR3 runs to 15 residues. Here the CDR3 reads CASSQDRGPGYEQYF. CDR3 coding DNA: TGCGCCAGCAGCCAAGACAGGGGGCCGGGTTACGAGCAGTACTTC.

The chain carries TRBV6-1 and TRBJ1-1; D possibly corresponds to TRBD1 (5 bases). CDR1 MNHNS and CDR2 SASEGT come from the germline V gene. CDR3 size: 14 residues. V lost 2 bases and J lost 1, with 8 bases in between. The DNA of the CDR3 is TGTGCCAGCAGTGAAAACAGGTGGAACACTGAAGCTTTCTTT. Its protein is CASSENRWNTEAFF.

The gene calls are TRBV6-5 and TRBJ1-6; 8 positions match TRBD1. Germline V gene lookup returns CDR1 MNHEY and CDR2 SVGAGI. Trimming took 4 bases from V and 7 from J; bases not matched to a gene: 6. This CDR3 comprises 15 residues. Written as DNA, the CDR3 is TGTGCCAGCAGTTTCCCCGACAGGGGAAATTCACCCCTCCACTTT. Protein: CASSFPDRGNSPLHF.

The chain couples TRBV7-2 to TRBJ1-1; a weak D match, TRBD1 (5 bases). The CDR3 contains 15 residues. V lost 3 bases and J 0 bases, leaving 11 bases between the germline ends. Looked up from germline, CDR1 is SGHTA and CDR2 is FQGNSA. The DNA of the CDR3 is TGTGCCAGCAGCTTGCAGGGCCCCCTGAACACTGAAGCTTTCTTT. It is translated as CASSLQGPLNTEAFF.

The CDR3 bases are TGTGCCAGCAGCTTAGCCCGGGACATGAACACTGAAGCTTTCTTT. Protein product: CASSLARDMNTEAFF. This rearrangement joins TRBV7-6 to TRBJ1-1, with D possibly being TRBD1 (6 bases). The V end was cut by 0 bases, the J end by 0 bases, with 8 bases between. This CDR3 has 15 residues. Germline V gene data show CDR1 as SGHVS and CDR2 as FNYEAQ.

This clone was seen more than once but under ten times. CDR3 in DNA: TGTGCCAGCAGCATGCAAATACTCGGGGAGCAGTACGTC. The encoded protein is CASSMQILGEQYV. The chain combines TRBV5-8 with TRBJ2-7; no clear D. CDR1 is SGHTS and CDR2 is YDEGEE in the germline V gene. The CDR3 contains 13 residues. V lost 4 bases and J lost 7, with 15 bases in between.

V usage is TRBV5-3 and J usage is TRBJ2-3, with a tentative D call TRBD1 (5 bases). TRBV5-3 is annotated as an ORF whose role is uncertain. The CDR3 loop spans 16 amino acids. With 3 bases removed from V and 0 bases from J, the gap between germline ends came to 14 bases. In nucleotides, the CDR3 is TGTGCCAGAAGCTCCCGACAGACCCCTAGCACAGATACGCAGTATTTT. As protein: CARSSRQTPSTDTQYF.

The table lists this clone with a count of one. The chain employs TRBV7-2 and TRBJ1-5; D is uncertain. The CDR3 has 13 residues. Trimming shortened V by 5 bases and J by 3 bases, and 8 bases separated the two germline ends. Germline values: CDR1 SGHTA, CDR2 FQGNSA. CDR3 residues: CASSRDINQPQHF. CDR3 in DNA: TGTGCCAGCAGCCGGGATATCAATCAGCCCCAGCATTTT.

This clone was recorded once. The V gene is TRBV6-6, the J gene TRBJ1-5; D might be TRBD1 (6 bases). The CDR3 has 15 amino acids. CDR1 is MNHNY, CDR2 SVGAGI, per germline (reference sequence). Trimming left V 5 bases short and J 5 bases short, with 16 bases between. The CDR3 is CASSRQALSDQPQHF. CDR3 DNA sequence: TGTGCCAGCAGTAGACAGGCTCTATCGGATCAGCCCCAGCATTTT.